This T cell receptor (beta chain) comes out of a study of T-cell reconstitution after alpha-beta-depleted transplantation in children. This clonotype was seen many times. Its antigen is as yet unknown. A TCRbeta library incorporating unique molecular identifiers was prepared. TCRdb redid the calling of the PCR reads with MiXCR, one entry per CDR3 protein. Here the sample spans 140,000 or so distinct CDR3 sequences, roughly 8.8% being singletons. The V end lost 0 bases, the J end lost 4 bases, and 3 bases lay between the germline ends. The CDR3 contains 12 residues. From germline, CDR1 is ENHRY and CDR2 SYGVKD. General study findings and limits: Elevated TCRbeta diversity at day 60 was traced, in some patients, to surviving recipient T cells and thymic progenitors. Among T cells one year after transplant, newly produced cells accounted for most counts and diversity. Roughly two months post-transplant, alpha-beta T cells reportedly originated from several hundred graft clones that had expanded.

Sequencing used PBMCs, mostly from graft donor cells, obtained 180 days after TCRalphabeta/CD19-depleted stem cell transplant. The chain has TRBV10-3 and TRBJ2-5, with D unclear. The sequence was obtained from a female patient between 2 and 15 years old who had a stem cell transplant for congenital amegakaryocytic thrombocytopenia, so the T cells may come from the graft donor. The CDR3 bases are TGTGCCATCAGTGAGTCAGGAGAGACCCAGTACTTC. This sequence encodes CAISESGETQYF.